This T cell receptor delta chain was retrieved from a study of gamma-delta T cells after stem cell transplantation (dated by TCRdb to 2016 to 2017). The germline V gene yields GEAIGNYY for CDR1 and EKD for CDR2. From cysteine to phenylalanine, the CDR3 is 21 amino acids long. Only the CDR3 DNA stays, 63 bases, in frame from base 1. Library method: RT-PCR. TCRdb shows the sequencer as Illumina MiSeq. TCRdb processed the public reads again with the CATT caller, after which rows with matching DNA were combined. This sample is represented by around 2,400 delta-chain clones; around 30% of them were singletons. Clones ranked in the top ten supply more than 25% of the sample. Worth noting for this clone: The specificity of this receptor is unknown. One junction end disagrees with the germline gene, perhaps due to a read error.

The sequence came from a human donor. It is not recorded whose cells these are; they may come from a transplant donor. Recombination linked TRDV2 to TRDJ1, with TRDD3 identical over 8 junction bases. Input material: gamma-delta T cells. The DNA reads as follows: TGTGCCTGTGACACCGTACTGGGGGCCCGACCCCCCAGTCCGTACACCGCTAAACTCATCTTT. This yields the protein CACDTVLGARPPSPYTAKLIF.